This T cell receptor beta chain was identified during a study of blood T cells in healthy people across ages. The wider study: Roughly one uniquely barcoded beta molecule per two T cells was captured. Regarding the study as a whole: Diversity estimates drawn from one million T cells were deemed underestimates.

Through a sample-barcoded 5' primer and a J-beta primer mix, a second PCR was run for roughly 6 to 11 cycles. Each cDNA molecule, via a template-switch adaptor with 12 random nucleotides, was tagged. TCRdb re-analysed the 5' RACE reads in MiXCR, keeping a single row per CDR3 protein. The sample yields about 1,400,000 distinct CDR3 sequences, roughly 64% seen once. Points on this clonotype: The antigen remains unidentified.

Peripheral blood from each donor was collected in a volume of roughly 9.2 milliliters. V shed 2 bases and J shed 8 bases, with 13 bases lying between them. There are 14 residues in the CDR3. This clonotype was obtained from a man aged 18 to 30 in good health. Sequencing used blood. The genes are TRBV12-3 or TRBV12-4 and TRBJ2-1; perhaps TRBD1 as D (6 bases). The CDR3 region is CASSLSGQLDEQFF. The CDR3 DNA is TGTGCCAGCAGTTTATCGGGACAATTGGATGAGCAGTTCTTC.